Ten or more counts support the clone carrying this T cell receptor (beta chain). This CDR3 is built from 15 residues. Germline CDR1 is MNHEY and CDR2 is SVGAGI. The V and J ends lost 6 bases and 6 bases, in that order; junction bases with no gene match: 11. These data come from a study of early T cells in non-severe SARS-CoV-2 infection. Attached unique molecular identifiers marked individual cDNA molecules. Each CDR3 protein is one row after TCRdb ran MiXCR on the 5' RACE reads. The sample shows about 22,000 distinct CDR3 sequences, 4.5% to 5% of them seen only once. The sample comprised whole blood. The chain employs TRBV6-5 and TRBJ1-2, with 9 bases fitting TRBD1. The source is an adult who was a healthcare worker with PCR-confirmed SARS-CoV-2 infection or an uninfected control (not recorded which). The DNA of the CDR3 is TGTGCCAGCAGCCCCGGACAGGGGTTTTCGGATGGCTACACCTTC. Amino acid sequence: CASSPGQGFSDGYTF.